The source of this T cell receptor beta chain is a study of cytomegalovirus exposure and HLA in healthy donors. 13 Jbeta primers and 60 Vbeta primers were used for the PCR. Produced via immunoSEQ multiplex PCR; TCRdb's table is partial and in-frame only. The listing contains approximately 80,000 clones. Whole-study findings and limits: A later analysis associated about 18,000 TCR beta sequences with HLA alleles at a 0.05 false discovery rate.

Per germline, CDR1 SQVTM and CDR2 ANQGSEA. Trimming shortened V by 5 bases and J by 7 bases, and 8 bases separated the two germline ends. The CDR3 has 10 amino acids. With regard to this clone: Its antigen is currently unknown.

The TCR originated in a woman aged 25 to 39 in good health and CMV-seronegative. The sequenced sample was PBMCs. This chain uses TRBV29-1 with TRBJ2-5, with a weak D call TRBD2 (6 bases). In nucleotides, the CDR3 is TGCAGCGTTAAGGAGGGGACCCAGTACTTC. Residues: CSVKEGTQYF.